The clone carrying this T cell receptor (beta chain) was detected once. Its antigen is unknown. This specimen comes from a study of shared clonotypes between healthy human individuals. General study results and limits: Donor clonotype sharing was expected to depend on sequencing depth. Larger estimated richness was generally seen in naive subsets than in memory subsets.

V shed 4 bases and J shed 2 bases, with 11 bases lying between them. This CDR3 has 14 residues. In germline, CDR1 is MGHDK, CDR2 SYGVNS. Clones were read by immunoSEQ multiplex PCR, and TCRdb kept only the in-frame ones, dropping some. The data show 110,000 or so clones, over 65% seen once. The chain recombines TRBV25-1 with TRBJ2-5, with TRBD1 as a possible D gene (5 bases). This sequence was found in a woman aged 25 to 39 in good health. Sequencing was performed on memory CD8+ T cells sorted from blood. Subset defined: CD45RO+ cells pooled with CCR7-negative TemRA cells. CDR3 DNA: TGTGCCAGCAGTGGGGGTGACAGTCAAGAGACCCAGTACTTC. It encodes CASSGGDSQETQYF.